These 30 T cell receptor beta chains were sequenced from one sample in a study of CD4+ T cells in melanoma. Here immunoSEQ multiplex PCR was the method, and the copy in TCRdb shows in-frame clones only, minus some. The sample lists 20,000 to 25,000 clones; 78% were seen once. These receptors originate from a human donor with melanoma.

The chain links TRBV7-3 to TRBJ2-1, with D possibly matching TRBD1 (5 bases). Germline-derived CDR1 and CDR2 are SGHTA and FQGTGA. The CDR3 spans 13 residues. V lost 5 bases, J lost 4 bases, and 9 bases lay in between. The CDR3: CASSSDRYNEQFF. As DNA, the CDR3 is TGTGCCAGCAGCAGTGACAGATACAATGAGCAGTTCTTC.

The chain has TRBV6-1 and TRBJ1-4, with D perhaps matching TRBD1 (5 bases). The CDR3 length is 15 residues. The V end was cut by 2 bases, the J end by 8 bases, with 15 bases between. Germline V gene lookup returns CDR1 MNHNS and CDR2 SASEGT. The CDR3 here is CASSENRNLGEKLFF. For the CDR3, the DNA is TGTGCCAGCAGTGAAAACAGGAATCTTGGGGAAAAACTGTTTTTT.

The sample holds one count of this clone. This sequence joins TRBV10-2 and TRBJ2-5, with D uncertain. Deletions cut 3 bases from V and 5 bases from J, with 4 bases between. CDR3 length: 11 residues. Germline values: CDR1 WSHSY, CDR2 SAAADI. The CDR3 nucleotides read TGCGCCAGCAGTGAAGGGGAGACCCAGTACTTC. This encodes CASSEGETQYF.

J is TRBJ1-1 and V is TRBV5-1; the D is unclear. The germline V gene has CDR1 SGHRS and CDR2 YFSETQ. The length of the CDR3 is 14 residues. Trimming cost V 5 bases and J 0 bases, with 11 bases left between them. DNA of the CDR3: TGCGCCAGCAGGCTTGCCGGTATGAACACTGAAGCTTTCTTT. This encodes CASRLAGMNTEAFF.

The chain uses TRBV6-6 and TRBJ1-6; D unresolved. The CDR3 runs to 15 residues. The germline CDR1 and CDR2 sequences are MNHNY and SVGAGI (reference sequence). Trimming pared 6 bases from V and 0 bases from J, leaving 9 bases between. The CDR3 bases are TGTGCCAGCAGGGACGGGAGCTCCTATAATTCACCCCTCCACTTT. Translation gives CASRDGSSYNSPLHF.

This clone was observed a handful of times. The chain uses TRBV7-9 and TRBJ2-5, with TRBD2 as a possible D gene (6 bases). The CDR3 has 14 amino acids. Germline V gives CDR1 SEHNR, CDR2 FQNEAQ (reference sequence). V lost 0 bases and J lost 2, with 7 bases in between. The CDR3 protein is CASSLAGGQETQYF. The CDR3, as DNA: TGTGCCAGCAGCTTAGCGGGGGGACAAGAGACCCAGTACTTC.

CDR3 sequence: CASSLAPPTNYGYTF. For the CDR3, the DNA is TGCGCCAGCAGCTTGGCCCCCCCGACTAACTATGGCTACACCTTC. The chain recombines TRBV5-1 with TRBJ1-2; D is uncertain. Between the trimmed V and J ends, which lost 0 bases and 0 bases, there was a span of 9 bases. The CDR3 totals 15 residues. Germline values: CDR1 SGHRS, CDR2 YFSETQ.

The chain links TRBV5-6 to TRBJ1-5; no firm D call. This CDR3 comprises 15 residues. Germline CDR1 reads SGHDT; CDR2 reads YYEEEE. Trimming left V 5 bases short and J 4 bases short, with 16 bases between. The CDR3 here is CASSNRLSGNQPQHF. CDR3 nucleotide sequence: TGTGCCAGCAGTAATAGACTCTCGGGGAATCAGCCCCAGCATTTT.

The genes are TRBV30 and TRBJ1-6, with D possibly being TRBD1 (5 bases). V lost 2 bases to trimming and J lost 7 bases, with 12 bases between them. Germline V gives CDR1 GTSNPN, CDR2 SVGIG (reference sequence). This CDR3 is built from 14 residues. CDR3 sequence (DNA): TGTGCCTGGAGTAGTACAGGTGGAAATTCACCCCTCCACTTT. Amino acid sequence: CAWSSTGGNSPLHF.

This chain uses TRBV21-1 with TRBJ2-5. TRBV21-1 is a pseudogene segment. The CDR3 sequence is 13 residues long. Here the CDR3 reads CASSPLWGETQYF. DNA of the CDR3: TGTGCCAGCAGCCCACTATGGGGGGAGACCCAGTACTTC.

This chain links TRBV19 with TRBJ2-2; the D gene is possibly TRBD1 (6 bases). V lost 5 bases, J lost 6 bases, and 19 bases lay in between. Germline V gene data show CDR1 as LNHDA and CDR2 as SQIVND (reference sequence). The CDR3 is 16 amino acids. In nucleotides, the CDR3 is TGTGCCAGTAGTTCAGGGGCAACCCTTCGCCCCGGGGAGCTGTTTTTT. This encodes CASSSGATLRPGELFF.

This clone was observed a handful of times. The CDR3 bases are TGTGCCAGTAGGGACCTAGCGGGGGGGTCCTACGAGCAGTACTTC. Protein sequence: CASRDLAGGSYEQYF. This chain joins TRBV19 and TRBJ2-7, with 12 bases that match TRBD2. The V segment lost 6 bases and the J segment 1 base; nucleotides outside the gene matches: 4. The CDR3 is made up of 15 amino acids. Germline V gene sequence: CDR1 LNHDA, CDR2 SQIVND (reference sequence).

The V and J genes are TRBV19 and TRBJ2-4; no definite D call. This CDR3 has 16 residues. Germline values: CDR1 LNHDA, CDR2 SQIVND (reference sequence). The germline V and J ends were trimmed by 5 bases and 0 bases, with 14 bases remaining between them. CDR3 coding DNA: TGTGCCAGTAGTGATAGACGGATGCTAGCCAAAAACATTCAGTACTTC. It specifies CASSDRRMLAKNIQYF.

The sample holds one count of this clone. J is TRBJ1-2 and V is TRBV4-2; D unclear. The CDR3 has 12 residues. From germline, CDR1 is LGHNA and CDR2 YNFKEQ. V was cut by 4 bases and J by 4 bases, with 7 bases left in between. The CDR3 DNA reads as TGTGCCAGCAGCCCCGATTTCTATGGCTACACCTTC. This gives the protein CASSPDFYGYTF.

CDR3 sequence reads: CASSFAVRGTDTQYF. The CDR3 DNA follows: TGTGCCAGCAGCTTTGCCGTCCGAGGCACAGATACGCAGTATTTT. This rearrangement joins TRBV7-2 to TRBJ2-3, with D uncertain. The CDR3 consists of 15 residues. Germline V gene lookup returns CDR1 SGHTA and CDR2 FQGNSA. V lost 3 bases and J 1 base, leaving 11 bases between the germline ends.

This clone was observed once. This chain joins TRBV7-3 and TRBJ2-7, with D possibly TRBD1 on 7 matching bases. Trimming took 5 bases from V and 5 from J, leaving 16 bases between them. Germline assignment: CDR1 SGHTA and CDR2 FQGTGA. The CDR3 sequence is 14 residues long. The CDR3 reads CASSKQGTGDEQYF. The CDR3 coding sequence is TGTGCCAGCAGCAAACAGGGGACTGGCGACGAGCAGTACTTC.

V gene TRBV11-2 combines with J gene TRBJ1-6; no firm D call. V lost 5 bases and J lost 0, with 5 bases in between. CDR3 length equals 14 residues. Germline V gene sequence: CDR1 SGHAT, CDR2 FQNNGV. CDR3 protein: CASSQNSYNSPLHF. The CDR3 nucleotides read TGTGCCAGCAGCCAGAACTCCTATAATTCACCCCTCCACTTT. Full variable domain (rest looked up from reference TRBV11-2 and TRBJ1-6): EAGVAQSPRYKIIEKRQSVAFWCNPISGHATLYWYQQILGQGPKLLIQFQNNGVVDDSQLPKDRFSAERLKGVDSTLKIQPAKLEDSAVYLCASSQNSYNSPLHFGNGTRLTVT.

V and J are TRBV4-1 and TRBJ2-3; 12 nucleotides align to TRBD2. The germline CDR1 and CDR2 sequences are MGHRA and YSYEKL. This CDR3 contains 17 residues. The ends lost 4 bases at V and 2 bases at J; junction bases unmatched: 7. Written as DNA, the CDR3 is TGCGCCAGCAGCCGGGGGACTAGCGGGCCCCCCACAGATACGCAGTATTTT. Translated, it gives CASSRGTSGPPTDTQYF.

V gene TRBV4-1 combines with J gene TRBJ1-5; no reliable D call. Germline V lookup: CDR1 MGHRA, CDR2 YSYEKL. The CDR3 is 14 amino acids. V lost 1 base and J lost 6, with 10 bases in between. The CDR3 DNA is TGCGCCAGCAGCCAAGGGCGGTCAGGTCAGCCCCAGCATTTT. It translates to CASSQGRSGQPQHF.

In its sample, this clone was seen once. This chain connects TRBV10-2 to TRBJ1-5; a weak D match, TRBD1 (6 bases). This CDR3 spans 16 amino acids. V lost 6 bases, J lost 7 bases, and 22 bases lay in between. Germline CDR1 is WSHSY and CDR2 is SAAADI. The CDR3 loop reads CASSKQGVTGIQPQHF. The CDR3 DNA follows: TGCGCCAGCAGCAAACAGGGCGTCACTGGTATACAGCCCCAGCATTTT.

The chain uses TRBV11-2 and TRBJ1-3; the D is unclear. Germline CDR1 reads SGHAT; CDR2 reads FQNNGV. CDR3 length: 15 residues. The V and J ends lost 5 bases and 4 bases respectively, with 15 bases between them. DNA for the CDR3: TGTGCCAGCAGCCCTGGGTCTGCGGGAGGAAACACCATATATTTT. Translating it yields CASSPGSAGGNTIYF.

This clone was seen more than once but under ten times. This chain connects TRBV5-1 to TRBJ1-4; 8 nucleotides match TRBD1. The trim removed 4 bases at V and 6 bases at J, leaving 5 bases unmatched. Germline CDR1 and CDR2: SGHRS and YFSETQ. This CDR3 spans 14 amino acids. The CDR3 is CASSGQGLDEKLFF. Here the CDR3 DNA reads TGCGCCAGCAGCGGACAGGGCCTTGATGAAAAACTGTTTTTT.

The chain joins TRBV2 to TRBJ1-1, with 9 bases matching TRBD1. This CDR3 has 17 residues. Germline V gene data show CDR1 as SNHLY and CDR2 as FYNNEI. V trimming: 2 bases; J trimming: 6 bases; junction bases outside the gene matches: 13. CDR3 bases: TGTGCCAGCAGTGAAACGATAGGGGACAGGGTCAATGCTGAAGCTTTCTTT. It translates to CASSETIGDRVNAEAFF.

The chain has TRBV18 and TRBJ2-1, with 8 positions matching TRBD2. Germline V CDR1 and CDR2: KGHSH, LQKENI. The CDR3 length is 16 residues. The trim removed 3 bases at V and 9 bases at J, leaving 13 bases unmatched. The CDR3 DNA is TGTGCCAGCTCACCCTCCGCCGGGGGGGCCTCGGTTGAGCAGTTCTTC. Its protein product is CASSPSAGGASVEQFF.

The gene calls are TRBV30 and TRBJ1-2; D unclear. There are 14 residues in the CDR3. The germline V gene encodes CDR1 GTSNPN and CDR2 SVGIG (reference sequence). V was clipped by 2 bases and J by 8 bases, with 18 bases between them. The CDR3, as DNA: TGTGCCTGGAGTCAAGGGTATCAGTCCCCGGGCTACACCTTC. This translates into CAWSQGYQSPGYTF.

The V gene is TRBV18, the J gene TRBJ1-5, with D uncertain. The CDR3 spans 13 residues. Looked up from germline, CDR1 is KGHSH and CDR2 is LQKENI. The V gene lost 3 bases and the J gene lost 7 bases, with 10 bases spanning the gap. The CDR3 sequence: CASSPVAGQPQHF. The CDR3 DNA sequence: TGTGCCAGCTCACCGGTCGCCGGGCAGCCCCAGCATTTT.

This clone occurred once. The chain carries TRBV18 and TRBJ2-1, with D unresolved. Trimming pared 1 base from V and 5 bases from J, leaving 0 bases between. Germline V lookup: CDR1 KGHSH, CDR2 LQKENI. CDR3 length: 11 residues. The CDR3 here is CASSPHNEQFF. The CDR3 DNA is TGTGCCAGCTCACCACACAATGAGCAGTTCTTC.

The chain is built from TRBV11-2 and TRBJ1-1; D possibly corresponds to TRBD1 (6 bases). V was pared by 5 bases and J by 1 base, with 17 bases between. CDR1 and CDR2 from the germline V gene are SGHAT and FQNNGV. This CDR3 contains 16 residues. The CDR3 DNA reads TGTGCCAGCAGCCGTCGAGGGGGGACAAAGAACACTGAAGCTTTCTTT. Protein sequence: CASSRRGGTKNTEAFF.

This chain joins TRBV14 and TRBJ1-2, with D uncertain. CDR1 and CDR2 (germline): SGHDN, FVKESK. V shed 1 base and J shed 4 bases, with 10 bases lying between them. The CDR3 loop spans 14 amino acids. The CDR3 is CASSQVPVTYGYTF. The CDR3 nucleotides are TGTGCCAGCAGCCAAGTTCCGGTGACCTATGGCTACACCTTC.

V gene TRBV5-4 combines with J gene TRBJ2-5; TRBD2 matches 7 bases. The CDR3 has 16 amino acids. Trimming removed 3 bases from V and 0 bases from J; junction bases left unmatched: 8. The germline V gene has CDR1 SGHNT and CDR2 YYREEE (reference sequence). DNA of the CDR3: TGTGCCAGCAGCTGGCCTGGCGGGGGAGACCAAGAGACCCAGTACTTC. It is translated as CASSWPGGGDQETQYF.